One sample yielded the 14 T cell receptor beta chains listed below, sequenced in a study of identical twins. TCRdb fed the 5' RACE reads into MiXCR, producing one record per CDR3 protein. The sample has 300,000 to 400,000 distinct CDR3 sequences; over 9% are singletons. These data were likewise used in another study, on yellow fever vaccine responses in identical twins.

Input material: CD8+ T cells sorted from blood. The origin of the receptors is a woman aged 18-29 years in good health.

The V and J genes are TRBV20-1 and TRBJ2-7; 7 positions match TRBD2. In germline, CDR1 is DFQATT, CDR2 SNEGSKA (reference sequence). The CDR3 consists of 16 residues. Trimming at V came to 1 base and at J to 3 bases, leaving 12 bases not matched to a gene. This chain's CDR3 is CSARGGGGLEGYEQYV. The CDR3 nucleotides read TGCAGTGCTAGAGGCGGGGGTGGGCTAGAGGGCTACGAGCAGTACGTC.

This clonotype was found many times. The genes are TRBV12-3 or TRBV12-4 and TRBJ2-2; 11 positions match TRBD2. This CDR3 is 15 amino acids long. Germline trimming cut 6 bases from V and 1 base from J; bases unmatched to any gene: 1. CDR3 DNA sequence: TGTGCCAGCAGCCTAGCGGGAGGGAACACCGGGGAGCTGTTTTTT. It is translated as CASSLAGGNTGELFF.

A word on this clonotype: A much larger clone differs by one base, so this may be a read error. The CDR3 nucleotides read TGTGCCAGCAGTGACAACACCGGGGAGCTGTTTTTT. Its translation is CASSDNTGELFF. The genes are TRBV6-4 and TRBJ2-2; no reliable D call. The V gene's germline CDR1 is MRHNA and CDR2 SNTAGT. The V end was cut by 2 bases, the J end by 2 bases, with 0 bases between. CDR3 length: 12 residues.

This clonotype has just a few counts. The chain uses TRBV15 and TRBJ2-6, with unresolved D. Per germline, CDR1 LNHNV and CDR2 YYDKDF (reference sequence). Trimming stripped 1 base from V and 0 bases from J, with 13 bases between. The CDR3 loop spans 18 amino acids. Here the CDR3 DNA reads TGTGCCACCAGCAGAGCAACGGGCACCACCTCTGGGGCCAACGTCCTGACTTTC. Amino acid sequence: CATSRATGTTSGANVLTF.

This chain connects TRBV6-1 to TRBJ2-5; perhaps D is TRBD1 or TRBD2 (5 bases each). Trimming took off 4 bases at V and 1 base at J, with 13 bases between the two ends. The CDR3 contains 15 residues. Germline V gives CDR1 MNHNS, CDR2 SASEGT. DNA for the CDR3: TGTGCCAGCAGTGTTGGGACGGAGGCCCAAGAGACCCAGTACTTC. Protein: CASSVGTEAQETQYF.

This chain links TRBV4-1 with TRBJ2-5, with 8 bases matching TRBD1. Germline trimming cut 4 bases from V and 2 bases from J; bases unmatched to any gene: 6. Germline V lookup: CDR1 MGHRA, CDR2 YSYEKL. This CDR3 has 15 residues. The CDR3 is CASSRPGQAQETQYF. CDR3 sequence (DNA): TGCGCCAGCAGCCGACCGGGACAGGCACAAGAGACCCAGTACTTC.

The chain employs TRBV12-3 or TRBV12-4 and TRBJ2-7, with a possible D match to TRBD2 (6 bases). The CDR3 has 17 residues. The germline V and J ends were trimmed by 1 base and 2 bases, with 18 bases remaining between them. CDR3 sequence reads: CASSLGLARWSTYEQYF. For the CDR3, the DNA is TGTGCCAGCAGTTTAGGGCTAGCGCGGTGGAGCACCTACGAGCAGTACTTC.

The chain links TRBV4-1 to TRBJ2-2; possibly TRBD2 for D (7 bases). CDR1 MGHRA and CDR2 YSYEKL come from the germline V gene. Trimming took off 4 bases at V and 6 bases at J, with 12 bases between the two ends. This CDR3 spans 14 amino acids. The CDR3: CASSPRGAAGELFF. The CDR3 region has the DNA TGCGCCAGCAGCCCTCGGGGGGCCGCCGGGGAGCTGTTTTTT.

DNA of the CDR3: TGTGCCAGCAGAAGACTAGCGGGGGGGTACAATGAGCAGTTCTTC. As protein: CASRRLAGGYNEQFF. The chain is built from TRBV6-1 and TRBJ2-1; 14 nucleotides line up with TRBD2. V lost 6 bases and J lost 4; bases outside the gene matches: 2. Per germline, CDR1 MNHNS and CDR2 SASEGT. This CDR3 region has 15 residues.

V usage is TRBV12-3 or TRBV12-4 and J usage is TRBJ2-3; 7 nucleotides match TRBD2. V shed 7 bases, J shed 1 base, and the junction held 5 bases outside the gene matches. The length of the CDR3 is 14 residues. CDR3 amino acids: CASITGGRTDTQYF. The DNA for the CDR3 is TGTGCCAGCATCACGGGAGGACGCACAGATACGCAGTATTTT.

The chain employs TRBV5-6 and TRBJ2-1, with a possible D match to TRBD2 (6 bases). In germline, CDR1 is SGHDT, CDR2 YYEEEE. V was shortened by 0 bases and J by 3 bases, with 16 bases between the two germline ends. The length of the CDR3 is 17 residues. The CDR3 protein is CASSLAAAGWDYNEQFF. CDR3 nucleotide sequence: TGTGCCAGCAGCTTGGCGGCTGCGGGATGGGACTACAATGAGCAGTTCTTC. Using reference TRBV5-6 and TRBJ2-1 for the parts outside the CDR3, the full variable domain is DAGVTQSPTHLIKTRGQQVTLRCSPKSGHDTVSWYQQALGQGPQFIFQYYEEEERQRGNFPDRFSGHQFPNYSSELNVNALLLGDSALYLCASSLAAAGWDYNEQFFGPGTRLTVL.

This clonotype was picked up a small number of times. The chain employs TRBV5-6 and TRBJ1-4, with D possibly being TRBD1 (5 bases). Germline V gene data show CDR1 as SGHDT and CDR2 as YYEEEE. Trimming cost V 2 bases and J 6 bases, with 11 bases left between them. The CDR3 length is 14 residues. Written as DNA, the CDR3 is TGTGCCAGCAGCTTAGGGGACGTGGATGAAAAACTGTTTTTT. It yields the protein CASSLGDVDEKLFF.

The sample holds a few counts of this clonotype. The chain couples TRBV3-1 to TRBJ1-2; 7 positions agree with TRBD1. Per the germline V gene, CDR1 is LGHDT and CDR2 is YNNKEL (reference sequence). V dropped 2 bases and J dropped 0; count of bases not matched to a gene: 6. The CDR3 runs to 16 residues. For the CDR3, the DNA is TGTGCCAGCAGCCAACAAGGACAGGATGCTAACTATGGCTACACCTTC. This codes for CASSQQGQDANYGYTF.

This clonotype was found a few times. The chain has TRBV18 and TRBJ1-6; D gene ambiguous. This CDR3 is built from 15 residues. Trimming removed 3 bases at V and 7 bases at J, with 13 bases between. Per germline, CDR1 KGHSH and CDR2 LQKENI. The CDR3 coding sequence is TGTGCCAGCTCACCGGAGGGCTCCCGAAATTCACCCCTCCACTTT. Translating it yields CASSPEGSRNSPLHF.